What follows are 8 T cell receptor beta chains derived from one specimen sequenced in a study of molecular identifiers for immune sequencing clone quantification. TCRdb reprocessed the PCR reads with MiXCR, giving one entry per CDR3 protein. The data contain over 600,000 distinct CDR3 sequences, 15% to 20% of them singletons. Input material: naive CD8+ T cells from blood, with Jurkat cell RNA spiked in. The subset is: FACS-sorted CD8+CD4-CCR7+CD45RA+ naive T cells. All receptors derive from a human donor in good health. Some libraries in this study had Jurkat cell RNA spiked in.

The sample holds many counts of this clonotype. The chain employs TRBV5-4 and TRBJ1-1; possible D gene TRBD1, 5 bases. Germline values: CDR1 SGHNT, CDR2 YYREEE (reference sequence). The CDR3 contains 14 residues. V lost 3 bases and J lost 0, with 9 bases in between. The DNA of the CDR3 is TGTGCCAGCAGCTGGGGCATGATGAACACTGAAGCTTTCTTT. It translates to CASSWGMMNTEAFF.

This clonotype was recorded at least ten times. The rearrangement links TRBV2 to TRBJ2-3; 8 bases line up with TRBD1. The V gene's germline CDR1 is SNHLY and CDR2 FYNNEI. The junction had 12 bases not matched to a gene; V was cut back by 2 bases and J by 2 bases. This CDR3 comprises 18 residues. CDR3 in amino acids: CASSELGGTGVPTDTQYF. In nucleotides, the CDR3 is TGTGCCAGCAGTGAACTGGGCGGGACAGGTGTCCCCACAGATACGCAGTATTTT.

This clonotype was recorded at least ten times. This chain links TRBV7-2 with TRBJ2-7, with D hard to call. The CDR3 consists of 14 residues. Germline V CDR1 and CDR2: SGHTA, FQGNSA. With 5 bases removed from V and 0 bases from J, the gap between germline ends came to 11 bases. CDR3 nucleotides: TGTGCCAGCAGCCCAGACTTGAGCTCCTACGAGCAGTACTTC. Protein product: CASSPDLSSYEQYF.

This clonotype was detected a few times. The chain has TRBV29-1 and TRBJ2-7; possibly TRBD2 for D (7 bases). The germline CDR1 and CDR2 sequences are SQVTM and ANQGSEA. The CDR3 spans 17 residues. Trimming shortened V by 0 bases and J by 1 base, and 19 bases separated the two germline ends. The CDR3 protein is CSVEEADGGGPSYEQYF. The CDR3 DNA reads TGCAGCGTTGAAGAAGCGGATGGGGGGGGCCCTTCCTACGAGCAGTACTTC.

The chain combines TRBV25-1 with TRBJ2-5; TRBD2 agrees at 9 bases. This CDR3 spans 16 amino acids. Germline CDR1 is MGHDK and CDR2 is SYGVNS. With V trimmed by 2 bases and J by 0 bases, 4 bases remained unmatched. CDR3 sequence reads: CASSEGIAGDQETQYF. The DNA for the CDR3 is TGTGCCAGCAGTGAAGGCATAGCGGGAGACCAAGAGACCCAGTACTTC.

This chain connects TRBV5-6 to TRBJ1-2; D is unresolved. Per the germline V gene, CDR1 is SGHDT and CDR2 is YYEEEE. CDR3 length: 16 residues. V was clipped by 6 bases and J by 3 bases, with 21 bases between them. The CDR3 spells CASKLGADAAHYGYTF. Written as DNA, the CDR3 is TGTGCCAGCAAATTAGGCGCGGACGCCGCTCACTATGGCTACACCTTC.

The CDR3 spells CSAPGVAGGYTF. The CDR3 DNA follows: TGCAGTGCCCCCGGGGTAGCGGGCGGCTACACCTTC. The chain recombines TRBV20-1 with TRBJ1-2, with unresolved D. The CDR3 runs to 12 residues. Trimming left V 6 bases short and J 8 bases short, with 16 bases between. Germline V CDR1 and CDR2: DFQATT, SNEGSKA (reference sequence).

This clonotype came up a few times. CDR3 region: CASSQVSGGALGELFF. CDR3 bases: TGCGCCAGCAGCCAAGTAAGCGGGGGGGCCCTCGGGGAGCTGTTTTTT. The chain employs TRBV4-1 and TRBJ2-2, with 10 bases aligning to TRBD2. The CDR3 spans 16 residues. Losses at the gene ends were 1 base for V and 7 bases for J; bases not matched to a gene: 6. Germline V CDR1 and CDR2: MGHRA, YSYEKL.